Listed here are 30 T cell receptor beta chains from one sample, sequenced in a study of OX40 agonist ivuxolimab in advanced cancers. Measured with immunoSEQ multiplex PCR; TCRdb has only the in-frame clones, and not every one. The sample shows tens of thousands of clones, 80% to 85% of them seen only once. This specimen consisted of CD4+ or CD8+ T cells sorted from blood, obtained in a trial of the OX40 agonist ivuxolimab. The receptors originated from an adult with an advanced solid tumor such as melanoma, head and neck, liver or kidney cancer.

The V and J genes are TRBV4-3 and TRBJ2-5; no reliable D call. CDR3 length: 15 residues. V was shortened by 0 bases and J by 2 bases, with 10 bases between the two germline ends. Per the germline V gene, CDR1 is LGHNA and CDR2 is YSLEER. CDR3 DNA sequence: TGCGCCAGCAGCCAAGATTGGCGGAGACAAGAGACCCAGTACTTC. It codes for CASSQDWRRQETQYF.

This clone turned up a few times. CDR3 protein: CASMGRYNQPQHF. DNA of the CDR3: TGTGCCAGTATGGGCAGATACAATCAGCCCCAGCATTTT. The chain combines TRBV19 with TRBJ1-5; D gene uncertain. Looked up from germline, CDR1 is LNHDA and CDR2 is SQIVND (reference sequence). The CDR3 spans 13 residues. Trimming left V 7 bases short and J 3 bases short, with 10 bases between. The entire variable domain, with the rest obtained from reference TRBV19 and TRBJ1-5, is as follows: DGGITQSPKYLFRKEGQNVTLSCEQNLNHDAMYWYRQDPGQGLRLIYYSQIVNDFQKGDIAEGYSVSREKKESFPLTVTSAQKNPTAFYLCASMGRYNQPQHFGDGTRLSIL.

V is TRBV7-2 and J is TRBJ1-5; D possibly corresponds to TRBD1 (5 bases). The CDR3 is made up of 17 amino acids. Trimming removed 2 bases at V and 0 bases at J, with 14 bases between. CDR1 is SGHTA and CDR2 is FQGNSA in the germline V gene. The CDR3 sequence: CASSLSPPGTSNQPQHF. CDR3 DNA: TGTGCCAGCAGCTTATCCCCCCCCGGGACTAGCAATCAGCCCCAGCATTTT.

Comments on this clone: Other DNA sequences in the same sample also yield this CDR3. V is TRBV4-3 and J is TRBJ1-1, with 8 positions matching TRBD1. The CDR3 contains 15 residues. Per germline, CDR1 LGHNA and CDR2 YSLEER. V lost 3 bases, J lost 4 bases, and 7 bases stayed unmatched. CDR3 sequence reads: CASSQEAGGGTEAFF. The CDR3 coding sequence is TGCGCCAGCAGCCAGGAGGCAGGGGGCGGCACTGAAGCTTTCTTT.

This chain connects TRBV5-4 to TRBJ2-3, with unresolved D. The CDR3 has 14 amino acids. Trimming shortened V by 2 bases and J by 0 bases, and 7 bases separated the two germline ends. CDR1 SGHNT and CDR2 YYREEE come from the germline V gene (reference sequence). CDR3 bases: TGTGCCAGCAGCTTTGTCTCCAGCACAGATACGCAGTATTTT. Amino acid sequence: CASSFVSSTDTQYF. Complete variable domain (other parts from reference TRBV5-4 and TRBJ2-3): ETGVTQSPTHLIKTRGQQVTLRCSSQSGHNTVSWYQQALGQGPQFIFQYYREEENGRGNFPPRFSGLQFPNYSSELNVNALELDDSALYLCASSFVSSTDTQYFGPGTRLTVL.

J is TRBJ2-3 and V is TRBV5-1, with 7 nucleotides matching TRBD1. Trimming removed 4 bases from V and 3 bases from J; junction bases left unmatched: 5. Germline CDR1 is SGHRS and CDR2 is YFSETQ. CDR3 length: 14 amino acids. CDR3 nucleotides: TGCGCCAGCAGCCGGGACAGTTCTACAGATACGCAGTATTTT. This codes for CASSRDSSTDTQYF.

This clone was counted a few times. This rearrangement joins TRBV15 to TRBJ2-5; TRBD2 matches at 9 bases. Per germline, CDR1 LNHNV and CDR2 YYDKDF (reference sequence). With V trimmed by 0 bases and J by 2 bases, 1 base remained unmatched. CDR3 length equals 15 residues. CDR3 loop: CATSRESGGQETQYF. CDR3 nucleotides: TGTGCCACCAGCAGAGAGAGCGGGGGGCAAGAGACCCAGTACTTC. Full variable domain (missing parts from reference TRBV15 and TRBJ2-5): DAMVIQNPRYQVTQFGKPVTLSCSQTLNHNVMYWYQQKSSQAPKLLFHYYDKDFNNEADTPDNFQSRRPNTSFCFLDIRSPGLGDTAMYLCATSRESGGQETQYFGPGTRLLVL.

This rearrangement joins TRBV6-5 to TRBJ1-5; perhaps TRBD1 as D (6 bases). This CDR3 is built from 16 residues. Germline CDR1 is MNHEY and CDR2 is SVGAGI. The V end was cut by 4 bases, the J end by 0 bases, with 13 bases between. CDR3 sequence: CASSSIWTDSNQPQHF. The CDR3 coding sequence is TGTGCCAGCAGTTCGATCTGGACAGATAGCAATCAGCCCCAGCATTTT.

The gene calls are TRBV14 and TRBJ2-5, with D possibly matching TRBD2 (7 bases). The germline CDR1 and CDR2 sequences are SGHDN and FVKESK. The CDR3 sequence is 15 residues long. Trimming cost V 1 base and J 2 bases, with 11 bases left between them. CDR3 in amino acids: CASSQAGGVQETQYF. In DNA form, the CDR3 reads TGTGCCAGCAGCCAAGCGGGGGGCGTACAAGAGACCCAGTACTTC. Using reference TRBV14 and TRBJ2-5 for the parts outside the CDR3, the full variable domain is EAGVTQFPSHSVIEKGQTVTLRCDPISGHDNLYWYRRVMGKEIKFLLHFVKESKQDESGMPNNRFLAERTGGTYSTLKVQPAELEDSGVYFCASSQAGGVQETQYFGPGTRLLVL.

The chain uses TRBV19 and TRBJ1-5, with 7 nucleotides matching TRBD1. Germline V gives CDR1 LNHDA, CDR2 SQIVND (reference sequence). The CDR3 sequence is 13 residues long. V lost 2 bases, J lost 7 bases, and 2 bases stayed unmatched. Written as DNA, the CDR3 is TGTGCCAGTAGTATAATAGGGGGCCAGCCCCAGCATTTT. It yields the protein CASSIIGGQPQHF.

The rearrangement uses TRBV9 and TRBJ2-7, with 8 bases that match TRBD2. CDR1 and CDR2 (germline): SGDLS, YYNGEE. V gave up 4 bases and J gave up 3 bases; unmatched junction bases: 9. The length of the CDR3 is 15 residues. DNA for the CDR3: TGTGCCAGCAGCCCCGGGGGGGGAACACGCTACGAGCAGTACTTC. This encodes CASSPGGGTRYEQYF.

The V gene is TRBV18, the J gene TRBJ1-2, with D unclear. Germline lookup yields CDR1 KGHSH and CDR2 LQKENI. V was pared by 2 bases and J by 0 bases, with 10 bases between. The CDR3 covers 15 residues. The chain's CDR3 is CASSPGSLANYGYTF. In DNA, the CDR3 is TGTGCCAGCTCACCAGGGTCCCTCGCTAACTATGGCTACACCTTC.

The rearrangement joins TRBV20-1 to TRBJ2-7; 7 bases align to TRBD2. Losses at the gene ends were 8 bases for V and 5 bases for J; bases not matched to a gene: 3. The CDR3 loop spans 10 amino acids. Germline V CDR1 and CDR2: DFQATT, SNEGSKA (reference sequence). Written as DNA, the CDR3 is TGCAGTCCCCGGGAGGACGAGCAGTACTTC. It codes for CSPREDEQYF.

The rearrangement joins TRBV11-3 to TRBJ2-5; D possibly uses TRBD1 or TRBD2 (6 bases each). The germline CDR1 and CDR2 sequences are SGHNT and YENEEA. There are 14 residues in the CDR3. Trimming took 8 bases from V and 5 from J, leaving 18 bases between them. The CDR3, as DNA: TGTGCCAGCTCGATGAACGGGGGCGTTGAGACCCAGTACTTC. This gives the protein CASSMNGGVETQYF.

The genes are TRBV6-1 and TRBJ1-3; a possible D gene is TRBD1 (5 bases). The V gene's germline CDR1 is MNHNS and CDR2 SASEGT. The CDR3 has 13 amino acids. V was clipped by 6 bases and J by 5 bases, with 11 bases between them. CDR3 in DNA: TGTGCCAGCAGCCAGGGTGGTAGAAACACCATATATTTT. This gives the protein CASSQGGRNTIYF.

This clone was detected once. The rearrangement joins TRBV6-1 to TRBJ1-1; tentatively, D is TRBD1 (5 bases). Looked up from germline, CDR1 is MNHNS and CDR2 is SASEGT. Between the trimmed V and J ends, which lost 7 bases and 2 bases, there was a span of 11 bases. The CDR3 consists of 13 residues. The CDR3 nucleotides read TGTGCCAGCAAATCAGGGTCCAACACTGAAGCTTTCTTT. It codes for CASKSGSNTEAFF.

The J gene is TRBJ2-7, the V gene TRBV6-6; maybe TRBD2 (5 bases). Trimming stripped 10 bases from V and 7 bases from J, with 23 bases between. Germline V gene lookup returns CDR1 MNHNY and CDR2 SVGAGI (reference sequence). The CDR3 runs to 14 residues. The chain's CDR3 is CATYPGQNSGEQYF. The DNA of the CDR3 is TGTGCCACCTACCCGGGCCAAAACTCGGGGGAGCAGTACTTC.

The chain recombines TRBV19 with TRBJ1-6; D possibly corresponds to TRBD1 (6 bases). CDR1 and CDR2 from the germline V gene are LNHDA and SQIVND (reference sequence). The CDR3 consists of 15 residues. Trimming pared 6 bases from V and 7 bases from J, leaving 16 bases between. CDR3 region: CASRLTGLGNSPLHF. DNA for the CDR3: TGTGCCAGTAGGCTGACAGGACTGGGGAATTCACCCCTCCACTTT. Supplemented by reference TRBV19 and TRBJ1-6, the full variable domain reads DGGITQSPKYLFRKEGQNVTLSCEQNLNHDAMYWYRQDPGQGLRLIYYSQIVNDFQKGDIAEGYSVSREKKESFPLTVTSAQKNPTAFYLCASRLTGLGNSPLHFGNGTRLTVT.

V and J are TRBV30 and TRBJ1-1; D is uncertain. V lost 8 bases and J lost 0, with 13 bases in between. The CDR3 is 13 residues long. Germline loops: CDR1 GTSNPN, CDR2 SVGIG (reference sequence). CDR3 sequence reads: CASPEPLNTEAFF. CDR3 in DNA: TGTGCCAGTCCTGAGCCTTTGAACACTGAAGCTTTCTTT.

V usage is TRBV27 and J usage is TRBJ2-1; TRBD2 matches at 7 bases. Trimming took 4 bases from V and 3 from J; bases not matched to a gene: 6. This CDR3 is built from 15 residues. CDR1 MNHEY and CDR2 SMNVEV come from the germline V gene (reference sequence). CDR3 nucleotides: TGTGCCAGCAGTTGGCTAGCGGTTAGCTACAATGAGCAGTTCTTC. Translated, it gives CASSWLAVSYNEQFF.

The CDR3: CAVRPGTDTQYF. The CDR3 region has the DNA TGTGCCGTGAGGCCGGGCACAGATACGCAGTATTTT. V and J are TRBV6-5 and TRBJ2-3; no firm D call. CDR1 is MNHEY, CDR2 SVGAGI, per germline. The CDR3 is made up of 12 amino acids. Trimming shortened V by 11 bases and J by 1 base, and 10 bases separated the two germline ends.

V and J are TRBV9 and TRBJ2-1; no clear D. Trimming took off 0 bases at V and 2 bases at J, with 12 bases between the two ends. The germline V gene encodes CDR1 SGDLS and CDR2 YYNGEE. This CDR3 has 16 amino acids. For the CDR3, the DNA is TGTGCCAGCAGCGTAGCAGTCTCTCCGACCTACAATGAGCAGTTCTTC. Its protein product is CASSVAVSPTYNEQFF.

The chain recombines TRBV5-1 with TRBJ1-1; TRBD1 matches 9 bases. This CDR3 has 13 residues. The trim removed 4 bases at V and 4 bases at J, leaving 2 bases unmatched. Germline V gives CDR1 SGHRS, CDR2 YFSETQ. The CDR3 loop is CASSPDRGTEAFF. Here the CDR3 DNA reads TGCGCCAGCAGCCCGGACAGGGGCACTGAAGCTTTCTTT.

The J gene is TRBJ2-3, the V gene TRBV28, with 10 bases matching TRBD2. This CDR3 has 16 amino acids. V gave up 7 bases and J gave up 0 bases; unmatched junction bases: 7. Germline loops: CDR1 MDHEN, CDR2 SYDVKM. CDR3 region: CASISGGYPSTDTQYF. As DNA, the CDR3 is TGTGCCAGCATTAGCGGGGGGTACCCTAGCACAGATACGCAGTATTTT. Looking up the rest from reference TRBV28 and TRBJ2-3 gives the full variable domain: DVKVTQSSRYLVKRTGEKVFLECVQDMDHENMFWYRQDPGLGLRLIYFSYDVKMKEKGDIPEGYSVSREKKERFSLILESASTNQTSMYLCASISGGYPSTDTQYFGPGTRLTVL.

J is TRBJ1-1 and V is TRBV6-5; D may be TRBD1 (5 bases). Germline assignment: CDR1 MNHEY and CDR2 SVGAGI. Trimming took off 4 bases at V and 1 base at J, with 10 bases between the two ends. CDR3 size: 14 residues. The chain's CDR3 is CASSSSDRNTEAFF. The CDR3 DNA reads TGTGCCAGCAGTTCGTCCGACAGGAACACTGAAGCTTTCTTT.

The V and J genes are TRBV5-8 and TRBJ2-2; D gene unclear. V was cut by 2 bases and J by 6 bases, with 8 bases left in between. Per germline, CDR1 SGHTS and CDR2 YDEGEE. The CDR3 is made up of 13 amino acids. Here the CDR3 DNA reads TGTGCCAGCAGCTTTTACGTTGCCGGGGAGCTGTTTTTT. It specifies CASSFYVAGELFF.

The chain carries TRBV6-4 and TRBJ1-6; 9 positions match TRBD1. J gave up 11 bases and V 6 bases, and 8 bases lay outside the gene matches. Looked up from germline, CDR1 is MRHNA and CDR2 is SNTAGT. The CDR3 extends over 14 amino acids. The CDR3: CASSSDRGIPPLHF. In DNA form, the CDR3 reads TGTGCCAGCAGCTCGGACAGGGGTATACCACCCCTCCACTTT.

The chain is built from TRBV30 and TRBJ1-3, with 7 bases aligning to TRBD1. The CDR3 loop spans 14 amino acids. The ends lost 2 bases at V and 0 bases at J; junction bases unmatched: 1. CDR1 GTSNPN and CDR2 SVGIG come from the germline V gene (reference sequence). The CDR3 DNA follows: TGTGCCTGGAGTCAGGGGGGCTCTGGAAACACCATATATTTT. It is translated as CAWSQGGSGNTIYF.

The chain combines TRBV5-1 with TRBJ2-5; TRBD1 matches at 9 bases. The CDR3 sequence is 13 residues long. CDR1 is SGHRS and CDR2 is YFSETQ in the germline V gene. Trimming cost V 4 bases and J 5 bases; bases outside gene matches: 3. Written as DNA, the CDR3 is TGCGCCAGCAGCCGGGACAGGGTGGAGACCCAGTACTTC. It specifies CASSRDRVETQYF.

This clone was picked up a small number of times. The chain carries TRBV5-4 and TRBJ2-7, with D perhaps TRBD1 or TRBD2 (5 bases each). The germline V gene has CDR1 SGHNT and CDR2 YYREEE (reference sequence). Trimming took 0 bases from V and 2 from J, leaving 12 bases between them. The CDR3 spans 15 residues. The CDR3 loop reads CASSLAGGRAYEQYF. The CDR3 nucleotides are TGTGCCAGCAGCTTGGCTGGGGGTAGGGCCTACGAGCAGTACTTC.